This T cell receptor beta chain was recorded in a study of T cells in Graves' hyperthyroidism and ophthalmopathy. Hyperthyroidism was newly diagnosed in patients aged 18 to 65 (duration under 2 months). This clonotype was counted many times. V lost 0 bases and J lost 1, with 16 bases in between. Germline V gene lookup returns CDR1 SGDLS and CDR2 YYNGEE. This CDR3 spans 17 amino acids. RNA transcripts yielded amplified TCR beta CDR3 regions. With the HTBI primer set, the TCR CDR3 went through a first round of RT-PCR. TCRdb reprocessed the multiplex PCR reads via MiXCR and lists one record per CDR3 protein. The sample records hundreds of thousands of distinct CDR3 sequences, more than 11% being singletons.

The sequence came from a woman aged 25 to 39 with Graves' hyperthyroidism that later progressed to Graves' ophthalmopathy. This chain connects TRBV9 to TRBJ2-5; a weak D match, TRBD2 (6 bases). The sequenced sample was blood. Here the CDR3 DNA reads TGTGCCAGCAGCGTAGGCACTAGCCCCGGGACCCAAGAGACCCAGTACTTC. Amino acids: CASSVGTSPGTQETQYF. The variable domain in full, completed from reference TRBV9 and TRBJ2-5, reads DSGVTQTPKHLITATGQRVTLRCSPRSGDLSVYWYQQSLDQGLQFLIQYYNGEERAKGNILERFSAQQFPDLHSELNLSSLELGDSALYFCASSVGTSPGTQETQYFGPGTRLLVL.